Each of the 22 T cell receptor beta chains below was sequenced from the same sample in a study of T cell repertoires in cytomegalovirus infection. These receptors have no identified antigens. A single record per CDR3 protein comes from TCRdb applying MiXCR to the reads. The table shows hundreds of thousands of distinct CDR3 sequences, with under 35% occurring only once. Specimen: cultured PBMCs, collected from culture after CMV antigen stimulation. These receptors were collected from a human donor in good health (CMV status not recorded). Some clones in this sample may be carry-over from other donors' samples.

V is TRBV6-5 and J is TRBJ2-7; D gene uncertain. Germline CDR1 is MNHEY and CDR2 is SVGAGI. The CDR3 runs 13 residues. V lost 5 bases, J lost 5 bases, and 13 bases lay in between. The CDR3 is CASSELGVHEQYF. CDR3 coding DNA: TGTGCCAGCAGTGAGTTAGGAGTTCACGAGCAGTACTTC.

This clonotype was observed many times. The gene calls are TRBV2 and TRBJ1-2; D gene unclear. CDR3 length: 13 amino acids. The V and J ends lost 3 bases and 6 bases respectively, with 11 bases between them. The germline gives CDR1 SNHLY, CDR2 FYNNEI. DNA of the CDR3: TGTGCCAGCAGTGACGCGGGTAGAAATGGCTACACCTTC. Its translation: CASSDAGRNGYTF.

This clonotype was seen a handful of times. The V gene is TRBV7-9, the J gene TRBJ2-3, with 10 bases aligning to TRBD2. Germline CDR1 is SEHNR and CDR2 is FQNEAQ (reference sequence). The CDR3 has 14 amino acids. CDR3 coding DNA: TGTGCAGGGGGGACTAGCGCCCGCACAGATACGCAGTATTTT. Translating it yields CAGGTSARTDTQYF.

This chain links TRBV7-4 with TRBJ2-4, with 10 bases lining up with TRBD1. The CDR3 covers 15 residues. J gave up 8 bases and V 5 bases, and 9 bases lay outside the gene matches. The germline V gene has CDR1 SGHVT and CDR2 SQSDAQ. The CDR3 sequence is CASSHRTGTGDIQYF. The DNA of the CDR3 is TGTGCCAGCAGCCACCGGACCGGGACAGGGGACATTCAGTACTTC.

This chain joins TRBV15 and TRBJ2-1; 7 bases match TRBD2. The CDR3 is made up of 18 amino acids. Germline V gene data show CDR1 as LNHNV and CDR2 as YYDKDF (reference sequence). With V trimmed by 1 base and J by 0 bases, 9 bases remained unmatched. DNA for the CDR3: TGTGCCACCAGCAGAGTGGGGAGGGGATCAAGCTCCTACAATGAGCAGTTCTTC. Encoded protein: CATSRVGRGSSSYNEQFF.

This clonotype came up a few times. The rearrangement uses TRBV6-1 and TRBJ2-3; a weak D match, TRBD1 (6 bases). The germline gives CDR1 MNHNS, CDR2 SASEGT. Trimming removed 6 bases at V and 2 bases at J, with 9 bases between. The CDR3 covers 13 residues. The CDR3 reads CASSGQNTDTQYF. The CDR3 DNA reads as TGTGCCAGCAGCGGACAGAACACAGATACGCAGTATTTT.

This sequence joins TRBV25-1 and TRBJ1-2; D not resolved. There are 11 residues in the CDR3. Trimming took off 1 base at V and 7 bases at J, with 4 bases between the two ends. Germline assignment: CDR1 MGHDK and CDR2 SYGVNS. This chain's CDR3 is CASSEWSGYTF. The CDR3 DNA reads as TGTGCCAGCAGTGAATGGAGTGGCTACACCTTC.

The gene calls are TRBV4-1 and TRBJ2-2, with 7 bases matching TRBD1. Germline assignment: CDR1 MGHRA and CDR2 YSYEKL. The CDR3 length is 15 residues. The V segment lost 4 bases and the J segment 4 bases; nucleotides outside the gene matches: 6. The DNA for the CDR3 is TGCGCCAGCAGCCTACGACAGGGAACCACCGGGGAGCTGTTTTTT. This gives the protein CASSLRQGTTGELFF.

This clonotype was seen a handful of times. The gene calls are TRBV4-1 and TRBJ2-5; TRBD2 aligns across 7 bases. The germline CDR1 and CDR2 sequences are MGHRA and YSYEKL. Trimming at V came to 4 bases and at J to 4 bases, leaving 9 bases not matched to a gene. CDR3 length equals 15 residues. The CDR3 loop is CASSPGGREGETQYF. Written as DNA, the CDR3 is TGCGCCAGCAGCCCGGGCGGCAGGGAGGGAGAGACCCAGTACTTC.

V usage is TRBV20-1 and J usage is TRBJ2-3; possibly TRBD1 or TRBD2 for D (6 bases each). Trimming removed 5 bases at V and 1 base at J, with 13 bases between. This CDR3 comprises 14 residues. CDR1 is DFQATT, CDR2 SNEGSKA, per germline (reference sequence). The CDR3 loop is CSAEEGVRTDTQYF. In nucleotides, the CDR3 is TGCAGTGCTGAGGAGGGGGTGCGCACAGATACGCAGTATTTT.

The chain has TRBV7-8 and TRBJ2-3; D may match TRBD1 or TRBD2 (5 bases each). The CDR3 is 16 residues long. Germline-derived CDR1 and CDR2 are SGHVS and FQNEAQ. Trimming pared 3 bases from V and 2 bases from J, leaving 15 bases between. CDR3 in DNA: TGTGCCAGCAGCTTGGTGGAACGGGACGCCACAGATACGCAGTATTTT. Encoded protein: CASSLVERDATDTQYF. Full variable domain (outside the CDR3, taken from reference TRBV7-8 and TRBJ2-3): GAGVSQSPRYKVAKRGQDVALRCDPISGHVSLFWYQQALGQGPEFLTYFQNEAQLDKSGLPSDRFFAERPEGSVSTLKIQRTQQEDSAVYLCASSLVERDATDTQYFGPGTRLTVL.

This clonotype was counted between two and nine times. This sequence joins TRBV7-9 and TRBJ2-7, with no clear D. Deletions cut 5 bases from V and 0 bases from J, with 8 bases between. The CDR3 has 13 amino acids. Per germline, CDR1 SEHNR and CDR2 FQNEAQ (reference sequence). CDR3 sequence: CASSPSASYEQYF. The CDR3 DNA sequence: TGTGCCAGCAGCCCCTCGGCCTCCTACGAGCAGTACTTC.

This clonotype was found a few times. V usage is TRBV12-3 or TRBV12-4 and J usage is TRBJ2-2, with 8 positions matching TRBD1. The trim removed 8 bases at V and 4 bases at J, leaving 6 bases unmatched. The CDR3 consists of 14 residues. CDR3 sequence: CASPRQGTTGELFF. The DNA of the CDR3 is TGTGCCAGCCCCCGACAGGGGACCACCGGGGAGCTGTTTTTT.

J is TRBJ2-2 and V is TRBV5-6, with 7 positions matching TRBD2. The CDR3 length is 16 residues. CDR1 and CDR2 (germline): SGHDT, YYEEEE. With 0 bases clipped from V and 5 bases from J, the junction kept 7 bases outside the gene matches. CDR3 in DNA: TGTGCCAGCAGCTTGGATGCTCTAGCGGCGACCGGGGAGCTGTTTTTT. It specifies CASSLDALAATGELFF.

This clonotype was counted between two and nine times. The V and J genes are TRBV7-6 and TRBJ2-7; 9 bases fit TRBD2. With 5 bases clipped from V and 5 bases from J, the junction kept 10 bases outside the gene matches. Germline CDR1 and CDR2: SGHVS and FNYEAQ. This CDR3 contains 15 residues. This chain's CDR3 is CASSIGGGGADEQYF. In DNA, the CDR3 is TGTGCCAGCAGCATCGGCGGCGGGGGGGCTGACGAGCAGTACTTC. Looking up the rest from reference TRBV7-6 and TRBJ2-7 gives the full variable domain: GAGVSQSPRYKVTKRGQDVALRCDPISGHVSLYWYRQALGQGPEFLTYFNYEAQQDKSGLPNDRFSAERPEGSISTLTIQRTEQRDSAMYRCASSIGGGGADEQYFGPGTRLTVT.

V is TRBV7-3 and J is TRBJ2-2; D is unresolved. Germline-derived CDR1 and CDR2 are SGHTA and FQGTGA. The CDR3 runs 9 residues. CDR3 residues: CVQPGELFF. CDR3 coding DNA: TGTGTCCAGCCCGGGGAGCTGTTTTTT.

This clonotype has more than one count but fewer than ten. The V gene is TRBV27, the J gene TRBJ2-7; TRBD1 matches 9 bases. Per germline, CDR1 MNHEY and CDR2 SMNVEV (reference sequence). This CDR3 spans 16 amino acids. Trimming at V came to 4 bases and at J to 2 bases, leaving 9 bases not matched to a gene. For the CDR3, the DNA is TGTGCCAGCAGTTCCGGGACAGGGTCAATTCCCTACGAGCAGTACTTC. Its translation is CASSSGTGSIPYEQYF.

This clonotype showed up just a few times. The rearrangement links TRBV28 to TRBJ1-1; the match to TRBD1 covers 7 bases. The CDR3 is 15 amino acids. V shed 5 bases, J shed 5 bases, and the junction held 11 bases outside the gene matches. The germline V gene has CDR1 MDHEN and CDR2 SYDVKM. The CDR3 reads CASSPPPGGVTEAFF. Written as DNA, the CDR3 is TGTGCCAGCAGTCCCCCCCCAGGGGGTGTAACTGAAGCTTTCTTT.

The V and J genes are TRBV7-3 and TRBJ2-1, with a possible D match to TRBD2 (6 bases). The CDR3 length is 15 residues. The germline V gene has CDR1 SGHTA and CDR2 FQGTGA. V was clipped by 1 base and J by 7 bases, with 14 bases between them. CDR3 in DNA: TGTGCCAGCAGCTTAATGCGGGGCTTCGCGAATGAGCAGTTCTTC. Its translation is CASSLMRGFANEQFF.

This chain joins TRBV7-8 and TRBJ2-1; 8 nucleotides line up with TRBD2. J lost 4 bases, V lost 3 bases, and 5 bases had no gene match. Germline values: CDR1 SGHVS, CDR2 FQNEAQ. The CDR3 length is 15 residues. The CDR3 sequence is CASSFGSGTYNEQFF. In nucleotides, the CDR3 is TGTGCCAGCAGCTTTGGTAGCGGGACTTACAATGAGCAGTTCTTC.

This clonotype was counted only a few times. CDR3 coding DNA: TGTGCCAGTAGTAAGGGGGCTTACAATGAGCAGTTCTTC. Translation gives CASSKGAYNEQFF. The chain has TRBV19 and TRBJ2-1; the match to TRBD1 covers 7 bases. The CDR3 is 13 amino acids. The V segment lost 4 bases and the J segment 4 bases; nucleotides outside the gene matches: 1. The germline V gene encodes CDR1 LNHDA and CDR2 SQIVND (reference sequence).

This sequence joins TRBV2 and TRBJ2-1; 9 bases line up with TRBD2. V dropped 7 bases and J dropped 9; count of bases not matched to a gene: 10. CDR1 SNHLY and CDR2 FYNNEI come from the germline V gene. CDR3 length: 14 amino acids. CDR3 loop: CASNPAGGRGEQFF. In DNA form, the CDR3 reads TGTGCCAGCAATCCAGCGGGAGGAAGAGGTGAGCAGTTCTTC.